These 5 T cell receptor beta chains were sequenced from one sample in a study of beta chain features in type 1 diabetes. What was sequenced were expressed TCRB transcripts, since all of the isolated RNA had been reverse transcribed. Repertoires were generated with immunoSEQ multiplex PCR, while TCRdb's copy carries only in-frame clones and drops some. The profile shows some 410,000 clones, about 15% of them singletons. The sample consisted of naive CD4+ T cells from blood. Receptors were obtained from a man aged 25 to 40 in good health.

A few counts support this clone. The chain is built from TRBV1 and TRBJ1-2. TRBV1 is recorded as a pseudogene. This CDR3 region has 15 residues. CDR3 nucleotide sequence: TGCACCAGCAGCCGCCGAGTCCCCCTGAGCTACGGCTACACCTTC. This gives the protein CTSSRRVPLSYGYTF.

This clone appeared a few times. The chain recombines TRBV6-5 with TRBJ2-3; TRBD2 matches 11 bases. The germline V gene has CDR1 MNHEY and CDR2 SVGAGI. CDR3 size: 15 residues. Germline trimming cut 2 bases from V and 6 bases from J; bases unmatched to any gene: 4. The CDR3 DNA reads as TGTGCCAGCAGTTACGGACTAGCGGGTATTGATACGCAGTATTTT. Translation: CASSYGLAGIDTQYF.

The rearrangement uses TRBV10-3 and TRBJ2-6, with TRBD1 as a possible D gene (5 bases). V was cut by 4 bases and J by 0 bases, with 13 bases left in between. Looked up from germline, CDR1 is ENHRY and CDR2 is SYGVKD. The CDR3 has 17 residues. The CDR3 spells CAISVAGLSSGANVLTF. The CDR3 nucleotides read TGTGCCATCAGTGTGGCAGGGCTGAGCTCTGGGGCCAACGTCCTGACTTTC.

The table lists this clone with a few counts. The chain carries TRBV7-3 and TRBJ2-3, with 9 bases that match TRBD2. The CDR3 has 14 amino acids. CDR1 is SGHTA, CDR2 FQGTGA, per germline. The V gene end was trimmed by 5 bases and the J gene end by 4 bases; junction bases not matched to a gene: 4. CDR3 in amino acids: CASSRSGSADTQYF. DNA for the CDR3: TGTGCCAGCAGCCGTAGCGGGAGTGCAGATACGCAGTATTTT.

Written as DNA, the CDR3 is TGTGCCTGGAGCACAGGGTCTTACTATGGCTACACCTTC. Its translation: CAWSTGSYYGYTF. V usage is TRBV30 and J usage is TRBJ1-2; D perhaps matches TRBD1 (6 bases). Germline V lookup: CDR1 GTSNPN, CDR2 SVGIG (reference sequence). The CDR3 loop spans 13 amino acids. Trimming cost V 3 bases and J 3 bases, with 11 bases left between them.